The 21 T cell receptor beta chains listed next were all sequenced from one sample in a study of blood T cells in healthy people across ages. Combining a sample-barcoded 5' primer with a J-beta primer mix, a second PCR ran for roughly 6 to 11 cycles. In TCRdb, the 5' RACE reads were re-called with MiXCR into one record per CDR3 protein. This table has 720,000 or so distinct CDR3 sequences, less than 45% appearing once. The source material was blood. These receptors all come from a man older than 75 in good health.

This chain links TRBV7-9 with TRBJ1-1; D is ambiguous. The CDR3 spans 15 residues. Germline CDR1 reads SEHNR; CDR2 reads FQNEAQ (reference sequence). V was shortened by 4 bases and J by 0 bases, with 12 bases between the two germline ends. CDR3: CASSYPARMNTEAFF. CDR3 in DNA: TGTGCCAGCAGCTACCCCGCACGTATGAACACTGAAGCTTTCTTT.

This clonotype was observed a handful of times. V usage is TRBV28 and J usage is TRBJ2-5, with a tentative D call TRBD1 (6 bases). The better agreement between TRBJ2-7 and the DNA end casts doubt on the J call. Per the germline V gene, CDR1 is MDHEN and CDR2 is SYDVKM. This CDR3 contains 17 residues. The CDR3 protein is CASSFGPDRSLVYEQYF. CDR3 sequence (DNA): TGTGCCAGCAGTTTCGGTCCGGACAGAAGTCTAGTTTACGAGCAGTACTTC.

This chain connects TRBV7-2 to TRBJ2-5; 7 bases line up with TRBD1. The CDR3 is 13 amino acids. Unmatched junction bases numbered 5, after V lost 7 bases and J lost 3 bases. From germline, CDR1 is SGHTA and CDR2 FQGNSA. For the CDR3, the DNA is TGTGCCAGCATGCCCGGGACAGAAGAGACCCAGTACTTC. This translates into CASMPGTEETQYF.

CDR3 region: CASKYNTIGNSPLHF. The CDR3 nucleotides read TGTGCCAGCAAATATAACACCATCGGGAATTCACCCCTCCACTTT. The chain joins TRBV2 to TRBJ1-6; unclear D gene. V was cut by 7 bases and J by 7 bases, with 17 bases left in between. Germline CDR1 and CDR2: SNHLY and FYNNEI. CDR3 length equals 15 residues.

For the CDR3, the DNA is TGCAGTGCTAGAGGGCTAGGAGTTCCTGAGACCCAGTACTTC. It encodes CSARGLGVPETQYF. The chain joins TRBV20-1 to TRBJ2-5; D ambiguous. Per the germline V gene, CDR1 is DFQATT and CDR2 is SNEGSKA (reference sequence). Trimming left V 1 base short and J 5 bases short, with 14 bases between. The CDR3 has 14 residues.

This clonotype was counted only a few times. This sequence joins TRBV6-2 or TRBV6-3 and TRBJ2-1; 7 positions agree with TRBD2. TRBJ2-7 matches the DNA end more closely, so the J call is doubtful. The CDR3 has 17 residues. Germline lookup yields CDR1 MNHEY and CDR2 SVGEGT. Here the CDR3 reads CASTYPSGREFGNEQYF. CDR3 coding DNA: TGTGCCAGCACCTACCCCTCTGGGCGGGAGTTTGGGAATGAGCAGTACTTC.

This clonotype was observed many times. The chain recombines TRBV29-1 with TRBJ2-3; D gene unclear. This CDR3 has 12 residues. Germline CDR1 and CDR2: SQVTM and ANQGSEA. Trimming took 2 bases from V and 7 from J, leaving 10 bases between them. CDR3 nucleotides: TGCAGCGTTGAACTTACTATCAATACGCAGTATTTT. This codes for CSVELTINTQYF.

The CDR3 reads CASGQGAPLHF. The CDR3 DNA follows: TGTGCCAGCGGACAGGGGGCACCCCTCCACTTT. The rearrangement links TRBV6-2 or TRBV6-3 to TRBJ1-6; 10 bases are a match to TRBD1. J was trimmed by 11 bases and V by 8 bases; bases with no gene match: 0. CDR1 and CDR2 from the germline V gene are MNHEY and SVGEGT. The CDR3 contains 11 residues.

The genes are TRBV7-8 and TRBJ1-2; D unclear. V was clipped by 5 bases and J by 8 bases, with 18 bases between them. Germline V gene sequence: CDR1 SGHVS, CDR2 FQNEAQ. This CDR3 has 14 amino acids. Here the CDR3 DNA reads TGTGCCAGCAGCGTCGTCGCCTCGACCAGGGGCTACACCTTC. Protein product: CASSVVASTRGYTF. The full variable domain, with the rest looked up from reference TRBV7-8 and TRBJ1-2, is GAGVSQSPRYKVAKRGQDVALRCDPISGHVSLFWYQQALGQGPEFLTYFQNEAQLDKSGLPSDRFFAERPEGSVSTLKIQRTQQEDSAVYLCASSVVASTRGYTFGSGTRLTVV.

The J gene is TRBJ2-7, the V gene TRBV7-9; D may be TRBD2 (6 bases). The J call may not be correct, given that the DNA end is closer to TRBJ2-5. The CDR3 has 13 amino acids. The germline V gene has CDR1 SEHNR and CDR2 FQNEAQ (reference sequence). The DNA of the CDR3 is TGTGCCAGCCTCGGGTGGCGGGGAGAGACCCAGTACTTC. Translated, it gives CASLGWRGETQYF.

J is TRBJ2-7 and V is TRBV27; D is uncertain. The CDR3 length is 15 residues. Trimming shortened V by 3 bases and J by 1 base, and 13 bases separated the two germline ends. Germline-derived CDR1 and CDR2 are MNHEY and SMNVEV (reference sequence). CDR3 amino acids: CASSFLAGSSYEQYF. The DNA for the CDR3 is TGTGCCAGCAGTTTCCTGGCCGGAAGTTCCTACGAGCAGTACTTC.

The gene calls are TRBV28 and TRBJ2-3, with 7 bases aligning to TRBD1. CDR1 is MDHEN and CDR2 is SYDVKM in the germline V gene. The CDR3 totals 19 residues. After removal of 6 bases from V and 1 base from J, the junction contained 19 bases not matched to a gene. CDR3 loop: CASSHSIIQRDRRTDTQYF. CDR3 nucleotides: TGTGCCAGCAGCCACTCGATAATACAGAGGGACAGACGCACAGATACGCAGTATTTT.

Here the CDR3 DNA reads TGTGCCAGCAGCTTGGATCCGGTAGACTCAGTATACGAGCAGTACTTC. Encoded protein: CASSLDPVDSVYEQYF. The chain couples TRBV5-6 to TRBJ2-7, with D unresolved. V lost 0 bases and J lost 4, with 17 bases in between. CDR1 SGHDT and CDR2 YYEEEE come from the germline V gene. The CDR3 contains 16 residues.

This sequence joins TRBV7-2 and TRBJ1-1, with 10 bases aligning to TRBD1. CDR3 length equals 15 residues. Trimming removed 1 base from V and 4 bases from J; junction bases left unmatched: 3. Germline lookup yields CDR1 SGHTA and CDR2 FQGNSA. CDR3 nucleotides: TGTGCCAGCAGCTTAGATGGGACAGGGGTCACTGAAGCTTTCTTT. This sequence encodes CASSLDGTGVTEAFF.

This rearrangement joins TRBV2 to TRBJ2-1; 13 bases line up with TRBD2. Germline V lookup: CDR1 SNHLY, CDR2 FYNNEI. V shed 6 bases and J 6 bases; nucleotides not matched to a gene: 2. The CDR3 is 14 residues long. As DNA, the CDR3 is TGTGCCAGCAGAGGACTAGCGGGAGCCAATGAGCAGTTCTTC. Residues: CASRGLAGANEQFF.

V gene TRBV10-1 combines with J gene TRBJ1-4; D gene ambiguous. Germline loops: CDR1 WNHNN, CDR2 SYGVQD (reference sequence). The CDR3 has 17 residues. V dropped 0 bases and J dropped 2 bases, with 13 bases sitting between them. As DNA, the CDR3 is TGCGCCAGCAGTGAGTCGGTTCGGGTTGGGACTAATGAAAAACTGTTTTTT. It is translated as CASSESVRVGTNEKLFF.

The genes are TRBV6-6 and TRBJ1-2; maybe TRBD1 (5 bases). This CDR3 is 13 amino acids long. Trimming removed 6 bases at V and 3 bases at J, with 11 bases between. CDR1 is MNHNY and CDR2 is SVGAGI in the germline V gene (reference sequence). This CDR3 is CASSSLTDYGYTF. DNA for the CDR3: TGTGCCAGCAGCTCCCTGACAGACTATGGCTACACCTTC.

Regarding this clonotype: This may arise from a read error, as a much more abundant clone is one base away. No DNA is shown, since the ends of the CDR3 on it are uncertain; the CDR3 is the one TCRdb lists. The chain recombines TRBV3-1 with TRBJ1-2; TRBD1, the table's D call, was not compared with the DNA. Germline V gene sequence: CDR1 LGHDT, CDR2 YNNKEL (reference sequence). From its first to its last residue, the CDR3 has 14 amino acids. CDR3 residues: CASSQGPVGYGNTF.

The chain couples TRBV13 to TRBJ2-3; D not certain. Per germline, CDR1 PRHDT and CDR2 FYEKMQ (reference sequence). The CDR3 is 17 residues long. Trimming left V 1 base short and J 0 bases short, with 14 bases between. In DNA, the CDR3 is TGTGCCAGCAGCTTAGCGGGTTTGAGATCTAGCACAGATACGCAGTATTTT. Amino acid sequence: CASSLAGLRSSTDTQYF.

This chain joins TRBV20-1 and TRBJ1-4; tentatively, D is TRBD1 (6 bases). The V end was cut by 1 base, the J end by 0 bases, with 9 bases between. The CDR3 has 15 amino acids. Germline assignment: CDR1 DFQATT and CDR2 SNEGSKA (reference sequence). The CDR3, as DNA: TGCAGTGCTAGAGCACCAGGGGCAACTAATGAAAAACTGTTTTTT. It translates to CSARAPGATNEKLFF.

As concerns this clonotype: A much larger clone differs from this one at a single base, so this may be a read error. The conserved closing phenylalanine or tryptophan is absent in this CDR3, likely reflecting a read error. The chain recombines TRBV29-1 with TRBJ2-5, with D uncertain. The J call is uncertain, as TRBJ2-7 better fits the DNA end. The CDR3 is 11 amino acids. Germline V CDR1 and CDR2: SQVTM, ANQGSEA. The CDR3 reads CSVIGNYEQYL. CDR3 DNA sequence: TGCAGCGTAATAGGGAACTACGAGCAGTACCTC.